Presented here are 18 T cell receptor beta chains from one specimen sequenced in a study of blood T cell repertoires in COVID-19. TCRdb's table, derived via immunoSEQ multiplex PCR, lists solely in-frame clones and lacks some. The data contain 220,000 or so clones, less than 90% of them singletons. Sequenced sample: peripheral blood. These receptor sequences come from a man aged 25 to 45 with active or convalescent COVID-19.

The CDR3 DNA reads as TGTGCCAGTAGCCTAGCGGGAGGGCCTAACAATGAGCAGTTCTTC. It codes for CASSLAGGPNNEQFF. This chain connects TRBV19 to TRBJ2-1; 12 nucleotides agree with TRBD2. V gave up 6 bases and J gave up 5 bases; unmatched junction bases: 5. CDR1 and CDR2 from the germline V gene are LNHDA and SQIVND (reference sequence). The CDR3 extends over 15 amino acids.

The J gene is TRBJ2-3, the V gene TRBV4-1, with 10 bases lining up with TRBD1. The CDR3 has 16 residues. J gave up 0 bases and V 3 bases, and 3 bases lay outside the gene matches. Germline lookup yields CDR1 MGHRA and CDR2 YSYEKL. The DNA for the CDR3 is TGCGCCAGCAGCCACGACAGGGGGCCTAGCACAGATACGCAGTATTTT. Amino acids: CASSHDRGPSTDTQYF.

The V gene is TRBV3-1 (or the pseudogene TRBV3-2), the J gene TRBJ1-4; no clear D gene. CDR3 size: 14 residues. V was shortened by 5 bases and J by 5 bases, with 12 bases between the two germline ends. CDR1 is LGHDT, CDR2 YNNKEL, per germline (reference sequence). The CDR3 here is CASSTVRQNEKLFF. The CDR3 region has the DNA TGTGCCAGCAGCACGGTCAGGCAGAATGAAAAACTGTTTTTT.

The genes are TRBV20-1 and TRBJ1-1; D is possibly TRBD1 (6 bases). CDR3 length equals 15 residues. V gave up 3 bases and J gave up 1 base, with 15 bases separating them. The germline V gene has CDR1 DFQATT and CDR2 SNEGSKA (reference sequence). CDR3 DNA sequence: TGCAGTGCTAGTCGCCCAGGGGTGCGGAACACTGAAGCTTTCTTT. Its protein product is CSASRPGVRNTEAFF.

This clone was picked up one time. CDR3 sequence: CASSQDSYQPQHF. The CDR3 region has the DNA TGTGCCAGCTCACAGGACAGCTATCAGCCCCAGCATTTT. The chain links TRBV18 to TRBJ1-5; D might be TRBD1 (6 bases). This CDR3 is built from 13 residues. Between the trimmed V and J ends, which lost 4 bases and 5 bases, there was a span of 9 bases. Germline lookup yields CDR1 KGHSH and CDR2 LQKENI.

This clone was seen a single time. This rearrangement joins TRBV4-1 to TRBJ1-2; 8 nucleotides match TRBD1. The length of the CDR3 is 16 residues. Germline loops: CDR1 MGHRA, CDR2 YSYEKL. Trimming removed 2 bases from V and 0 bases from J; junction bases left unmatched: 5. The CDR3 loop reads CASSQSTGVANYGYTF. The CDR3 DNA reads TGCGCCAGCAGCCAATCGACAGGGGTAGCTAACTATGGCTACACCTTC.

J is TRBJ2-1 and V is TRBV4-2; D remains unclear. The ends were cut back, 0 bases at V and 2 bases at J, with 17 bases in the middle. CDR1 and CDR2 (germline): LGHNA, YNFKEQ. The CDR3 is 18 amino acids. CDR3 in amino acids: CASSQDNSGGRAYNEQFF. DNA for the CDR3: TGTGCCAGCAGCCAAGATAATTCAGGTGGTCGCGCCTACAATGAGCAGTTCTTC.

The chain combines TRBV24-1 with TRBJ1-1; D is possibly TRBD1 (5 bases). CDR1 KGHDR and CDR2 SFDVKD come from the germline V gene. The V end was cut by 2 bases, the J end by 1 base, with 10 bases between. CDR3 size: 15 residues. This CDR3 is CATSDSRVGNTEAFF. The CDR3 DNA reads TGTGCCACCAGTGATTCCAGGGTTGGGAACACTGAAGCTTTCTTT.

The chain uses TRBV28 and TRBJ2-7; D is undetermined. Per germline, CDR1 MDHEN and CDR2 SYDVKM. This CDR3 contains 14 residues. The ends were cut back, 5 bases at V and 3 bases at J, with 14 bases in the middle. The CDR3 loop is CASSTAPTIYEQYF. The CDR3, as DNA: TGTGCCAGCAGTACAGCCCCAACCATCTACGAGCAGTACTTC. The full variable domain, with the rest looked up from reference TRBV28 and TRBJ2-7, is DVKVTQSSRYLVKRTGEKVFLECVQDMDHENMFWYRQDPGLGLRLIYFSYDVKMKEKGDIPEGYSVSREKKERFSLILESASTNQTSMYLCASSTAPTIYEQYFGPGTRLTVT.

Here the CDR3 reads CASSPEGGGETQYF. CDR3 coding DNA: TGTGCCAGCAGCCCCGAGGGTGGAGGGGAGACCCAGTACTTC. The gene calls are TRBV7-9 and TRBJ2-5; D might be TRBD2 (6 bases). The CDR3 length is 14 residues. Germline V gene sequence: CDR1 SEHNR, CDR2 FQNEAQ (reference sequence). V lost 5 bases to trimming and J lost 5 bases, with 15 bases between them.

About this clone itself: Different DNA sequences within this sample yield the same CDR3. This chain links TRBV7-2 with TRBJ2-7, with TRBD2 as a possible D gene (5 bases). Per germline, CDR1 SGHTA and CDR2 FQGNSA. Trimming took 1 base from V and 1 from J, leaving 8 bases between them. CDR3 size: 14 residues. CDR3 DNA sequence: TGTGCCAGCAGCTTAGGAGGGCGGTCCTACGAGCAGTACTTC. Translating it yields CASSLGGRSYEQYF.

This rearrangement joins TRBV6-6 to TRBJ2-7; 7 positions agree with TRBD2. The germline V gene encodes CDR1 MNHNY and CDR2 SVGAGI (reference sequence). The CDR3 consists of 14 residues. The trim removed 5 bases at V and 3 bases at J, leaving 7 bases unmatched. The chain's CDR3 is CASSGGLPNYEQYF. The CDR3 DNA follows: TGTGCCAGCAGTGGGGGACTACCTAACTACGAGCAGTACTTC.

CDR3 nucleotide sequence: TGTGCCTGGAGCCCCCGCGGCTACAACTATGGCTACACCTTC. It encodes CAWSPRGYNYGYTF. The J gene is TRBJ1-2, the V gene TRBV30; no definite D call. CDR3 length equals 14 residues. The germline V and J ends were trimmed by 3 bases and 2 bases, with 13 bases remaining between them. Germline V gene sequence: CDR1 GTSNPN, CDR2 SVGIG (reference sequence). Supplemented by reference TRBV30 and TRBJ1-2, the full variable domain reads SQTIHQWPATLVQPVGSPLSLECTVEGTSNPNLYWYRQAAGRGLQLLFYSVGIGQISSEVPQNLSASRPQDRQFILSSKKLLLSDSGFYLCAWSPRGYNYGYTFGSGTRLTVV.

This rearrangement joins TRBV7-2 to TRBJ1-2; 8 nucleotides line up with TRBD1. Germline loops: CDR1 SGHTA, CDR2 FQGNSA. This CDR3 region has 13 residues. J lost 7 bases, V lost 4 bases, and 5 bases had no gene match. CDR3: CASSSPGGRGYTF. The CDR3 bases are TGTGCCAGCAGCTCGCCAGGGGGCCGTGGCTACACCTTC.

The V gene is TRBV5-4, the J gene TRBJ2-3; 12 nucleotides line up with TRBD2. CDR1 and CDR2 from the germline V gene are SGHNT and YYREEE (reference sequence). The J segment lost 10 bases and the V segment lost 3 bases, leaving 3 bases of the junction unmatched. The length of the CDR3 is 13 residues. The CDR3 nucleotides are TGTGCCAGCAGCTGGACTAGCGGGGACGCGCAGTATTTT. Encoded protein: CASSWTSGDAQYF.

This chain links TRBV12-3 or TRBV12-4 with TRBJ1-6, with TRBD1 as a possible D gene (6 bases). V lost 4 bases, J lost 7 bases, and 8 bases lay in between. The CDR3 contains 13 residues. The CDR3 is CASSYTGNSPLHF. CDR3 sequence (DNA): TGTGCCAGCAGTTACACAGGGAATTCACCCCTCCACTTT.

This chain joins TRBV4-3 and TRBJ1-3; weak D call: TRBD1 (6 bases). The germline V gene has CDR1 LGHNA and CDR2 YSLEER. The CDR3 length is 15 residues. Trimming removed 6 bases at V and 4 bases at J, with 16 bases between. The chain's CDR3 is CASSRDRRSGNTIYF. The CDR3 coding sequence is TGCGCCAGCAGTCGAGACAGGAGGTCCGGAAACACCATATATTTT.

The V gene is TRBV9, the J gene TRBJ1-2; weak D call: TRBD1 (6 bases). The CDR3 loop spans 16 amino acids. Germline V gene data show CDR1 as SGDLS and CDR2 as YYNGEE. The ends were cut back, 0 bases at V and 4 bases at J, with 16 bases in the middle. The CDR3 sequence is CASSVVGGNAVYGYTF. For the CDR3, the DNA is TGTGCCAGCAGCGTAGTTGGGGGCAATGCTGTCTATGGCTACACCTTC. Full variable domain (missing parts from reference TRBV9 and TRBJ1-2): DSGVTQTPKHLITATGQRVTLRCSPRSGDLSVYWYQQSLDQGLQFLIQYYNGEERAKGNILERFSAQQFPDLHSELNLSSLELGDSALYFCASSVVGGNAVYGYTFGSGTRLTVV.